This T cell receptor beta chain derives from a study of T cells in localized non-small cell lung cancer. Profiling relied on immunoSEQ multiplex PCR, and the TCRdb table lists in-frame clones only, not all of them. The table records 15,000 to 25,000 clones, about 90% of them present only once. Study-wide points: Compared with tumor, uninvolved adjacent lung displayed greater T cell clonality, ranking highest overall.

Turning to this clone: What it recognizes is unknown.

Per germline, CDR1 LNHDA and CDR2 SQIVND (reference sequence). The CDR3 consists of 14 residues. V trimming: 6 bases; J trimming: 2 bases; junction bases outside the gene matches: 4. The chain couples TRBV19 to TRBJ2-1; 7 bases map to TRBD1. The sample here was peripheral blood, taken before any cancer treatment. This sequence was found in a male donor aged 60 or over with stage I squamous cell lung carcinoma. CDR3 coding DNA: TGTGCCAGTAGCCTGGGACAGCCCTACAATGAGCAGTTCTTC. This sequence encodes CASSLGQPYNEQFF.